These 3 T cell receptor beta chains were sequenced from one sample in a study of OX40 agonist ivuxolimab in advanced cancers. Assay: immunoSEQ multiplex PCR; the TCRdb copy retains only in-frame clones and omits some. Altogether 55,000 to 75,000 clones are present, about nine tenths being singletons, with the ten largest covering 25%. This specimen consisted of CD4+ or CD8+ T cells sorted from blood, obtained in a trial of the OX40 agonist ivuxolimab. The receptor set was obtained from an adult with an advanced solid tumor such as melanoma, head and neck, liver or kidney cancer.

The chain recombines TRBV7-9 with TRBJ2-7; 10 bases align to TRBD1. The CDR3 sequence is 14 residues long. The V segment lost 5 bases and the J segment 7 bases; nucleotides outside the gene matches: 8. Germline assignment: CDR1 SEHNR and CDR2 FQNEAQ (reference sequence). This CDR3 is CASSPGQGEGEQYF. The CDR3 DNA is TGTGCCAGCAGCCCCGGACAGGGGGAAGGGGAGCAGTACTTC. The full variable domain, rest sourced from reference TRBV7-9 and TRBJ2-7, is DTGVSQNPRHKITKRGQNVTFRCDPISEHNRLYWYRQTLGQGPEFLTYFQNEAQLEKSRLLSDRFSAERPKGSFSTLEIQRTEQGDSAMYLCASSPGQGEGEQYFGPGTRLTVT.

V and J are TRBV28 and TRBJ2-1; tentative D call: TRBD2 (6 bases). Germline V gene lookup returns CDR1 MDHEN and CDR2 SYDVKM. This CDR3 has 14 residues. Trimming pared 6 bases from V and 6 bases from J, leaving 15 bases between. Here the CDR3 reads CASRSGPRGNEQFF. DNA for the CDR3: TGTGCCAGCAGATCAGGGCCGCGGGGCAATGAGCAGTTCTTC.

This clone was detected once. V gene TRBV9 combines with J gene TRBJ2-5; D possibly corresponds to TRBD1 (5 bases). The CDR3 is made up of 15 amino acids. Trimming removed 2 bases at V and 4 bases at J, with 15 bases between. Germline CDR1 SGDLS, CDR2 YYNGEE. The CDR3 reads CASSVDTYSRETQYF. The CDR3 DNA reads TGTGCCAGCAGCGTGGACACATACTCAAGAGAGACCCAGTACTTC.